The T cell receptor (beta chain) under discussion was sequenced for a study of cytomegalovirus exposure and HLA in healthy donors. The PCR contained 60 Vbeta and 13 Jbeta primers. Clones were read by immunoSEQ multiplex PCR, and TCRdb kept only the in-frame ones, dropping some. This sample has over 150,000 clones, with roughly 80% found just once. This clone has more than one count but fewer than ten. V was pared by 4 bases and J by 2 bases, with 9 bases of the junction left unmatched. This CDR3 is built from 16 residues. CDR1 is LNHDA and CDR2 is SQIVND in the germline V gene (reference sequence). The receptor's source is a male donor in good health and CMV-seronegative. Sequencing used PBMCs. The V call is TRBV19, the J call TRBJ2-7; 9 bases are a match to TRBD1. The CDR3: CASSTRDGTGPYEQYF. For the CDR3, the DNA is TGTGCCAGTAGTACCAGAGACGGGACAGGGCCCTACGAGCAGTACTTC.